Below, 29 T cell receptor beta chains from the same sample are listed, as sequenced in a study of low-dose radiotherapy and immunotherapy resistance in tumors. Noted time point: after trial treatment. Treatment defined: LDRT plus nivolumab, ipilimumab, low-dose cyclophosphamide and aspirin (RACIN trial). Primers used for first-strand cDNA, a TRAV- and TRBV-specific set, covered both alpha and beta chains. TCR amplification ran approximately 22 PCR cycles using constant-region and V-primer adapter primers. TCRdb recomputed calls from the reads with MiXCR, one row per CDR3 protein. The data hold under 110,000 distinct CDR3 sequences, with less than 25% observed a single time. This material consisted of PBMCs, taken after low-dose radiotherapy plus immunotherapy. The receptors derive from a male donor with prostate cancer.

The V and J genes are TRBV27 and TRBJ2-3; 9 bases align to TRBD2. Losses at the gene ends were 5 bases for V and 3 bases for J; bases not matched to a gene: 9. This CDR3 spans 16 amino acids. Germline CDR1 and CDR2: MNHEY and SMNVEV (reference sequence). The chain's CDR3 is CASSPRVAGVTDTQYF. As DNA, the CDR3 is TGTGCCAGCAGTCCCCGGGTAGCGGGGGTTACAGATACGCAGTATTTT.

As concerns this clonotype: This likely stems from a read error, as it lies one base from a far larger clone. V usage is TRBV6-1 and J usage is TRBJ2-3; D gene ambiguous. Looked up from germline, CDR1 is MNHNS and CDR2 is SASEGT. The CDR3 has 13 amino acids. CDR3 amino acids: CASSEWWTDTQYF. The CDR3 nucleotides are TGCGCCAGCAGTGAGTGGTGGACAGATACGCAGTATTTT.

This clonotype occurred many times. This sequence joins TRBV29-1 and TRBJ2-6; D not resolved. Trimming removed 1 base at V and 2 bases at J, with 3 bases between. Germline assignment: CDR1 SQVTM and CDR2 ANQGSEA. This CDR3 comprises 13 residues. CDR3 sequence reads: CSVEGTGANVLTF. The CDR3, as DNA: TGCAGCGTTGAAGGGACTGGGGCCAACGTCCTGACTTTC.

The sample holds many counts of this clonotype. The gene calls are TRBV18 and TRBJ2-1; D may be TRBD1 (5 bases). The germline CDR1 and CDR2 sequences are KGHSH and LQKENI. V lost 2 bases, J lost 2 bases, and 10 bases lay in between. The CDR3 consists of 15 residues. CDR3 in amino acids: CASSPSEGAYNEQFF. CDR3 DNA sequence: TGTGCCAGCTCACCAAGCGAAGGGGCCTACAATGAGCAGTTCTTC.

Ten or more counts support this clonotype. The chain links TRBV7-9 to TRBJ2-3, with 8 bases matching TRBD2. CDR3 length: 15 amino acids. The junction had 6 bases not matched to a gene; V was cut back by 4 bases and J by 3 bases. The germline gives CDR1 SEHNR, CDR2 FQNEAQ (reference sequence). The CDR3, as DNA: TGTGCCAGCAGCTCACGGGGGGGCCGAACAGATACGCAGTATTTT. This gives the protein CASSSRGGRTDTQYF.

This clonotype was observed at least ten times. The chain joins TRBV2 to TRBJ1-5; D remains unclear. The germline V gene encodes CDR1 SNHLY and CDR2 FYNNEI. V lost 1 base to trimming and J lost 0 bases, with 7 bases between them. The CDR3 length is 15 residues. CDR3 amino acids: CASSEGLYSNQPQHF. CDR3 coding DNA: TGTGCCAGCAGTGAAGGTCTATATAGCAATCAGCCCCAGCATTTT.

The V call is TRBV24-1, the J call TRBJ2-5, with 10 bases that match TRBD2. This CDR3 is built from 15 residues. Germline V CDR1 and CDR2: KGHDR, SFDVKD. The V gene end was trimmed by 6 bases and the J gene end by 6 bases; junction bases not matched to a gene: 9. CDR3 residues: CATSHEAGGLKTQYF. The DNA of the CDR3 is TGTGCCACCAGTCATGAAGCGGGGGGGCTGAAGACCCAGTACTTC.

Ten or more counts support this clonotype. DNA of the CDR3: TGCAGCGTTTTGGACAGTCCCTTGATTTACTATGGCTACACCTTC. This sequence encodes CSVLDSPLIYYGYTF. V is TRBV29-1 and J is TRBJ1-2; possibly TRBD1 for D (6 bases). Germline CDR1 SQVTM, CDR2 ANQGSEA. The V and J ends lost 5 bases and 3 bases respectively, with 19 bases between them. The CDR3 is 15 residues long.

This clonotype was counted many times. This chain joins TRBV7-2 and TRBJ1-6; the D is unclear. Trimming removed 4 bases from V and 5 bases from J, with 12 bases in between. Germline CDR1 is SGHTA and CDR2 is FQGNSA. The CDR3 is 15 amino acids. The CDR3 DNA is TGTGCCAGCAGCTCCCGTGACACGAATAATTCACCCCTCCACTTT. Translation: CASSSRDTNNSPLHF.

Points on this clonotype: A single base is all that separates this from a far larger clone, so a read error is likely. The gene calls are TRBV11-1 and TRBJ1-1; the D is unclear. Germline-derived CDR1 and CDR2 are SGHAT and FQDESV (reference sequence). The CDR3 consists of 12 residues. The CDR3 nucleotides read TGTGCCGGCAGCTCCCCGGGCACTGAAGCTTTCTTT. Its translation: CAGSSPGTEAFF.

This clonotype was observed many times. The rearrangement joins TRBV20-1 to TRBJ2-5; 13 nucleotides agree with TRBD2. J gave up 5 bases and V 6 bases, and 9 bases lay outside the gene matches. Germline V CDR1 and CDR2: DFQATT, SNEGSKA (reference sequence). The CDR3 is 15 amino acids. This chain's CDR3 is CSAHTSGGELETQYF. Here the CDR3 DNA reads TGCAGTGCACACACTAGCGGGGGGGAGTTGGAGACCCAGTACTTC.

This clonotype was seen a few times. The chain couples TRBV5-1 to TRBJ2-7, with D perhaps being TRBD1 or TRBD2 (7 bases each). The length of the CDR3 is 14 residues. V dropped 4 bases and J dropped 1 base, with 12 bases sitting between them. Germline CDR1 and CDR2: SGHRS and YFSETQ. The CDR3 nucleotides are TGCGCCAGCAGCGCGGGGGACAGTTCCTACGAGCAGTACTTC. Translated: CASSAGDSSYEQYF. The full variable domain, completed using reference TRBV5-1 and TRBJ2-7, is KAGVTQTPRYLIKTRGQQVTLSCSPISGHRSVSWYQQTPGQGLQFLFEYFSETQRNKGNFPGRFSGRQFSNSRSEMNVSTLELGDSALYLCASSAGDSSYEQYFGPGTRLTVT.

This clonotype was seen many times. This chain uses TRBV3-1 with TRBJ2-5; D possibly corresponds to TRBD2 (6 bases). The germline CDR1 and CDR2 sequences are LGHDT and YNNKEL (reference sequence). Deletions cut 0 bases from V and 9 bases from J, with 11 bases between. CDR3 length: 13 residues. CDR3 sequence reads: CASSQEASASQYF. The CDR3 DNA reads TGTGCCAGCAGCCAAGAGGCTAGCGCGTCCCAGTACTTC.

This clonotype was seen at least ten times. The chain carries TRBV14 and TRBJ1-2; D not resolved. The V end lost 6 bases, the J end lost 8 bases, and 16 bases lay between the germline ends. The CDR3 spans 13 residues. From germline, CDR1 is SGHDN and CDR2 FVKESK. The CDR3 nucleotides read TGTGCCAGCAGTCTGATCCCGGGAGGGGGCTACACCTTC. Translated: CASSLIPGGGYTF. Drawing the rest from reference TRBV14 and TRBJ1-2, the complete variable domain is EAGVTQFPSHSVIEKGQTVTLRCDPISGHDNLYWYRRVMGKEIKFLLHFVKESKQDESGMPNNRFLAERTGGTYSTLKVQPAELEDSGVYFCASSLIPGGGYTFGSGTRLTVV.

This clonotype was observed at least ten times. The chain uses TRBV3-1 and TRBJ2-1; maybe TRBD2 (6 bases). Per germline, CDR1 LGHDT and CDR2 YNNKEL (reference sequence). V gave up 11 bases and J gave up 8 bases, with 16 bases separating them. This CDR3 contains 12 residues. CDR3 protein: CAVRDSGHEQFF. The CDR3 DNA follows: TGTGCCGTCCGGGACTCGGGACATGAGCAGTTCTTC.

This clonotype was seen a handful of times. The chain has TRBV10-3 and TRBJ2-1; D is possibly TRBD1 (6 bases). Trimming removed 2 bases from V and 2 bases from J, with 7 bases in between. The CDR3 is made up of 14 amino acids. CDR1 and CDR2 (germline): ENHRY, SYGVKD. The CDR3 nucleotides are TGTGCCATCAGTGAGGACAGGCCCTACAATGAGCAGTTCTTC. The encoded protein is CAISEDRPYNEQFF.

This clonotype was picked up many times. CDR3 sequence (DNA): TGCAGCGTTGTGGCGCTTGACAGGGCCTGGTCGGCTAACTATGGCTACACCTTC. Encoded protein: CSVVALDRAWSANYGYTF. The genes are TRBV29-1 and TRBJ1-2; 7 nucleotides align to TRBD1. The V and J ends lost 4 bases and 0 bases, in that order; junction bases with no gene match: 17. This CDR3 is 18 amino acids long. CDR1 and CDR2 from the germline V gene are SQVTM and ANQGSEA.

This clonotype has at least ten counts. The V gene is TRBV5-6, the J gene TRBJ2-5, with TRBD2 identical over 10 bases. The junction had 11 bases not matched to a gene; V was cut back by 2 bases and J by 4 bases. The length of the CDR3 is 17 residues. Germline lookup yields CDR1 SGHDT and CDR2 YYEEEE. CDR3 sequence: CASSFLRSGGAVETQYF. The CDR3 nucleotides are TGTGCCAGCAGCTTCCTTAGGAGCGGGGGGGCCGTAGAGACCCAGTACTTC.

The genes are TRBV5-1 and TRBJ2-5, with 8 nucleotides matching TRBD1. The germline V gene has CDR1 SGHRS and CDR2 YFSETQ. This CDR3 has 13 residues. V gave up 2 bases and J gave up 6 bases; unmatched junction bases: 3. The DNA for the CDR3 is TGCGCCAGCAGCTTCGACAGGGGAAAGACCCAGTACTTC. This sequence encodes CASSFDRGKTQYF.

The sample holds many counts of this clonotype. The rearrangement joins TRBV4-1 to TRBJ2-7, with 7 bases identical to TRBD2. The CDR3 extends over 12 amino acids. Germline CDR1 is MGHRA and CDR2 is YSYEKL. The V segment lost 3 bases and the J segment 5 bases; nucleotides outside the gene matches: 1. CDR3 in DNA: TGCGCCAGCAGCCACCGGGGGGACGAGCAGTACTTC. Amino acids: CASSHRGDEQYF.

This clonotype occurred many times. The chain uses TRBV2 and TRBJ1-5; D call uncertain. The CDR3 spans 13 residues. V was cut by 7 bases and J by 4 bases, with 11 bases left in between. Germline V gene data show CDR1 as SNHLY and CDR2 as FYNNEI. The CDR3 loop reads CASTLWGNQPQHF. The CDR3 nucleotides are TGTGCCAGCACCTTATGGGGTAATCAGCCCCAGCATTTT.

V and J are TRBV5-4 and TRBJ2-7; D may be TRBD1 (6 bases). The V and J ends lost 4 bases and 2 bases respectively, with 16 bases between them. In germline, CDR1 is SGHNT, CDR2 YYREEE (reference sequence). This CDR3 has 15 residues. Here the CDR3 reads CASSRAQTGTYEQYF. CDR3 bases: TGTGCCAGCAGCCGAGCGCAGACAGGTACCTACGAGCAGTACTTC.

Ten or more counts support this clonotype. J is TRBJ2-7 and V is TRBV7-9; 8 bases match TRBD2. V lost 4 bases, J lost 0 bases, and 8 bases stayed unmatched. Germline lookup yields CDR1 SEHNR and CDR2 FQNEAQ (reference sequence). The CDR3 is made up of 16 amino acids. The CDR3 region is CASSSSSGVLSYEQYF. The CDR3 bases are TGTGCCAGCAGCTCCAGTAGCGGGGTTCTCTCCTACGAGCAGTACTTC.

This clonotype was found many times. V and J are TRBV10-3 and TRBJ2-2; TRBD2 matches at 11 bases. V lost 4 bases, J lost 6 bases, and 7 bases stayed unmatched. The CDR3 is made up of 16 amino acids. CDR1 is ENHRY, CDR2 SYGVKD, per germline. The CDR3 DNA is TGTGCCATCAGTGGGCAGACTAGCGGGGACTCCGGGGAGCTGTTTTTT. Amino acids: CAISGQTSGDSGELFF.

Worth noting for this clonotype: A read error is possible here, since a much larger clone lies one base away. The rearrangement uses TRBV12-3 or TRBV12-4 and TRBJ2-1; D gene ambiguous. V lost 3 bases and J 10 bases, leaving 10 bases between the germline ends. This CDR3 is built from 12 residues. CDR3 loop: CASSFPVGEQFF. CDR3 in DNA: TGTGCCAGCAGTTTCCCTGTGGGCGAGCAGTTCTTC.

On this clonotype itself: Just one base apart from a much larger clone, this may be a read error. The chain combines TRBV7-2 with TRBJ2-2; no reliable D call. The V gene's germline CDR1 is SGHTA and CDR2 FQGNSA. The CDR3 totals 12 residues. Trimming pared 8 bases from V and 5 bases from J, leaving 9 bases between. The CDR3: CASPRITGELFF. CDR3 nucleotide sequence: TGTGCCAGCCCGCGGATTACCGGGGAGCTGTTTTTT.

This clonotype was recorded only once. A much larger clone differs by one base, so this may be a read error. V usage is TRBV7-6 and J usage is TRBJ1-6; D unclear. Germline assignment: CDR1 SGHVS and CDR2 FNYEAQ. CDR3 length equals 12 residues. The CDR3 nucleotides are TGTGTCAGCTCTGCAGCCAATTCACCCCTCCACTTT. This gives the protein CVSSAANSPLHF.

On this clonotype: Possible read error: a much larger clone is one base away. The rearrangement uses TRBV19 and TRBJ2-7; a possible D gene is TRBD2 (5 bases). The germline V gene has CDR1 LNHDA and CDR2 SQIVND (reference sequence). The CDR3 consists of 13 residues. In nucleotides, the CDR3 is TGTTCCAGTAGTATAACGGGAAACGGCGAGCAGTACTTC. It encodes CSSSITGNGEQYF. Full variable domain (rest looked up from reference TRBV19 and TRBJ2-7): DGGITQSPKYLFRKEGQNVTLSCEQNLNHDAMYWYRQDPGQGLRLIYYSQIVNDFQKGDIAEGYSVSREKKESFPLTVTSAQKNPTAFYLCSSSITGNGEQYFGPGTRLTVT.

This clonotype was observed many times. This chain connects TRBV7-8 to TRBJ2-2, with TRBD1 as a possible D gene (5 bases). This CDR3 region has 14 residues. V was trimmed by 2 bases and J by 4 bases, leaving 8 bases between them. Germline V gene lookup returns CDR1 SGHVS and CDR2 FQNEAQ. The CDR3 sequence is CASSLRQTTGELFF. Here the CDR3 DNA reads TGTGCCAGCAGCTTAAGACAGACCACCGGGGAGCTGTTTTTT.